This TCR beta chain was found in a study of cytomegalovirus exposure and HLA in healthy donors. Overall study findings and caveats: A missense DCLRE1C variant was associated with V- and J-gene trimming of TCR beta chains in a later analysis, and an independent cohort replicated the association.

PCR employed 60 Vbeta and 13 Jbeta primers. Assay used: immunoSEQ multiplex PCR; TCRdb lists only in-frame clones, some missing. The sample lists some 270,000 clones; approximately 91% were seen once. In regard to this clone: Its specificity is not known.

The CDR3 contains 15 residues. The clonotype originates from a girl aged 2 to 9 in good health and CMV-seronegative. Sequenced: PBMCs. The chain employs TRBV12-2 and TRBJ1-3. TRBV12-2 is a documented pseudogene. CDR3 nucleotides: TGTGCCAGATCGCGGGCCTCGAATACGGGAAACACCATATATTTT. Encoded protein: CARSRASNTGNTIYF.